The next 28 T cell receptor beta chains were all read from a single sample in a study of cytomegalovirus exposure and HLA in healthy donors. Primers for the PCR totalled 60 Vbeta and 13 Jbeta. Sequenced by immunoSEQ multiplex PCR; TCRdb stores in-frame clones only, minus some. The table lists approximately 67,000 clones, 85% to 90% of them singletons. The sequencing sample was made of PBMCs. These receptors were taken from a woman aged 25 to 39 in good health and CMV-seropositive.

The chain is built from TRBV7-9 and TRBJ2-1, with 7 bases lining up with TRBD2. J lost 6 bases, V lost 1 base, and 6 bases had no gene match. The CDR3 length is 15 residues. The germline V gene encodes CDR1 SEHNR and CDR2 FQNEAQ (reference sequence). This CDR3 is CASSLVRTRSNEQFF. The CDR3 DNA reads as TGTGCCAGCAGCTTAGTGCGGACTAGGAGCAATGAGCAGTTCTTC.

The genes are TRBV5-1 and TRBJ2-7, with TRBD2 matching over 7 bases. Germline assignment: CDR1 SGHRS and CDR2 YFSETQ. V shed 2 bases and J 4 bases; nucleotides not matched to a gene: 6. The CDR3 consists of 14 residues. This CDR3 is CASSFTGGVYEQYF. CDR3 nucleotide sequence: TGCGCCAGCAGCTTCACGGGAGGAGTATACGAGCAGTACTTC.

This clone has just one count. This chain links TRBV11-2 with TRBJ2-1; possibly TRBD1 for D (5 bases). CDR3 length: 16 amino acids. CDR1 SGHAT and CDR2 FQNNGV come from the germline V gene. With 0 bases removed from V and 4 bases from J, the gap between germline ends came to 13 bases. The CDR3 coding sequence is TGTGCCAGCAGCTTAGATCTCCGGACATCGTACAATGAGCAGTTCTTC. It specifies CASSLDLRTSYNEQFF.

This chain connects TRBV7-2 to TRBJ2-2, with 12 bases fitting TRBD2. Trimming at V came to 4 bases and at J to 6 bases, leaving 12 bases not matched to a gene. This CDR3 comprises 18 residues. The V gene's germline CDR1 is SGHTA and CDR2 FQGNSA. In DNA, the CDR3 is TGTGCCAGCAGCTCCTCTACTAGCGGGAGGCTGGTCGCCGGGGAGCTGTTTTTT. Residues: CASSSSTSGRLVAGELFF.

The CDR3 spells CASSPHLTGLTYF. CDR3 sequence (DNA): TGTGCCAGCAGCCCCCACTTGACAGGGTTGACGTACTTC. This chain links TRBV7-9 with TRBJ2-7, with 7 nucleotides matching TRBD1. The CDR3 loop spans 13 amino acids. V lost 5 bases to trimming and J lost 12 bases; unmatched junction nucleotides: 13. Germline V CDR1 and CDR2: SEHNR, FQNEAQ (reference sequence).

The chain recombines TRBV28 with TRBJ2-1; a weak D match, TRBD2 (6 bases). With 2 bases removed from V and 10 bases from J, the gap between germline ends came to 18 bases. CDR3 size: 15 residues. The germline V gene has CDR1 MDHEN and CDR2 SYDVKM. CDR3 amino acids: CASSLSRRDVREQFF. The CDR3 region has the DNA TGTGCCAGCAGTTTAAGCCGGCGGGATGTCAGGGAGCAGTTCTTC.

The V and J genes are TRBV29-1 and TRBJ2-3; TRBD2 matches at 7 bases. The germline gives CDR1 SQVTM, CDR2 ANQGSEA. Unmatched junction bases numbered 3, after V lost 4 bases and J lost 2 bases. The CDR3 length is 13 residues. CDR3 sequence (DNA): TGCAGCGTTGTTGGGAGGGCCACAGATACGCAGTATTTT. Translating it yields CSVVGRATDTQYF.

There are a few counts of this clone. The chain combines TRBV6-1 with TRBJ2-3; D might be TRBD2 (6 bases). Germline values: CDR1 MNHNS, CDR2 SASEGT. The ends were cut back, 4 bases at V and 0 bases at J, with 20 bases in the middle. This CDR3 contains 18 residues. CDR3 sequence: CASSVYGGLRTSTDTQYF. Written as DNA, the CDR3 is TGTGCCAGCAGTGTATACGGGGGACTCCGGACTAGCACAGATACGCAGTATTTT.

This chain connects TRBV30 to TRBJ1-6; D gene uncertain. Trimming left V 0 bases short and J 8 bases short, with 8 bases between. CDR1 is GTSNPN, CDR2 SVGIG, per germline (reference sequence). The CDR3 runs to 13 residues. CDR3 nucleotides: TGTGCCTGGAGTGTAGCCCTGTATTCACCCCTCCACTTT. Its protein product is CAWSVALYSPLHF.

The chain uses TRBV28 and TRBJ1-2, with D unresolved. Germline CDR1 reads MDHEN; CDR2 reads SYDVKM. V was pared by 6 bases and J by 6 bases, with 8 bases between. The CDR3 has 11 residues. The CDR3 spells CASREKDGYTF. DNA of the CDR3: TGTGCCAGCAGAGAGAAAGATGGCTACACCTTC.

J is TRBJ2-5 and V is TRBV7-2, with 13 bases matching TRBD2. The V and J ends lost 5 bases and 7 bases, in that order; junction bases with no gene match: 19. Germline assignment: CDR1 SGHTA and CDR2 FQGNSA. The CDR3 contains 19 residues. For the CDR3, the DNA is TGTGCCAGCAGCCCACGGACTAGCGGGAGTGCAGTGGACAAGAGGACCCAGTACTTC. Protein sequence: CASSPRTSGSAVDKRTQYF.

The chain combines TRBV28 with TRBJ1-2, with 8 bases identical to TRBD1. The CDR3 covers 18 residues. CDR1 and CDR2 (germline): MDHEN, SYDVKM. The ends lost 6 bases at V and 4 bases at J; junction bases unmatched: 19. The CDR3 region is CASRTRTRGPYLFYGYTF. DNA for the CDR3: TGTGCCAGCAGAACTCGGACCAGGGGGCCCTACCTTTTCTATGGCTACACCTTC.

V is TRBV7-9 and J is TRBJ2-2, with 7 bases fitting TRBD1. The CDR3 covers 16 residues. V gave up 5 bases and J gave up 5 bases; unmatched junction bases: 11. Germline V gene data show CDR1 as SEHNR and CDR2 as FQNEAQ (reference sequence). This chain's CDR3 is CASSPLSPTGTGELFF. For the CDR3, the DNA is TGTGCCAGCAGCCCCCTCTCCCCGACAGGGACCGGGGAGCTGTTTTTT.

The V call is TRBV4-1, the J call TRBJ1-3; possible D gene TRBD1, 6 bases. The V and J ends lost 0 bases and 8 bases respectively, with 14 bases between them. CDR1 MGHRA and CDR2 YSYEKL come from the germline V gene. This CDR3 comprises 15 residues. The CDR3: CASSQDYRVGHTIYF. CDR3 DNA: TGCGCCAGCAGCCAAGATTACAGGGTTGGTCACACCATATATTTT.

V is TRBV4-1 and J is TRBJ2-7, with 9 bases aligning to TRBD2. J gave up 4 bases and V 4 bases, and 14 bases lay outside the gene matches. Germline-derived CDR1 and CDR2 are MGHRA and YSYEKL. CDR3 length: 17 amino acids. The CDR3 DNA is TGCGCCAGCAGCCCGGCTGCTGGACTAGCGCGGGATTACGAGCAGTACTTC. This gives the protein CASSPAAGLARDYEQYF.

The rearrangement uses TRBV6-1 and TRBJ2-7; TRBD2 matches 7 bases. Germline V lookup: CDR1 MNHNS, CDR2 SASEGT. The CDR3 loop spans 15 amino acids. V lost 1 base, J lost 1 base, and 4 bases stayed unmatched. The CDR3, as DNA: TGTGCCAGCAGTGAAGGCGGGGGTAGGTCCTACGAGCAGTACTTC. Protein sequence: CASSEGGGRSYEQYF.

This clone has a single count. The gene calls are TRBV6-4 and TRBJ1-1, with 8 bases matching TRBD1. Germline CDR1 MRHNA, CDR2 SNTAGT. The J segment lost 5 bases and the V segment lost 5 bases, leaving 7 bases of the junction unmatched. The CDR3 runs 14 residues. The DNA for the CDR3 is TGTGCCAGCAGTTCGCACAGGGGGGGTACTGAAGCTTTCTTT. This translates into CASSSHRGGTEAFF.

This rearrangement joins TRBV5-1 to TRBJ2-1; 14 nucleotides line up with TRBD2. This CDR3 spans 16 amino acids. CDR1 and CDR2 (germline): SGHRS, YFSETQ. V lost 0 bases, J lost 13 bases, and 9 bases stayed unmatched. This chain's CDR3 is CASSLDPGLAGEGQFF. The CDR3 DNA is TGCGCCAGCAGCTTGGACCCGGGACTAGCGGGAGAGGGTCAGTTCTTC.

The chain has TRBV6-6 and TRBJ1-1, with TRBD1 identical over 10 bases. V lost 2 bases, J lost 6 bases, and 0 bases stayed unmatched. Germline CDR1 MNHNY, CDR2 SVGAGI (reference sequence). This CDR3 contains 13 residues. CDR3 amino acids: CASSYGTGAEAFF. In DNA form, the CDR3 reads TGTGCCAGCAGTTACGGGACAGGGGCTGAAGCTTTCTTT.

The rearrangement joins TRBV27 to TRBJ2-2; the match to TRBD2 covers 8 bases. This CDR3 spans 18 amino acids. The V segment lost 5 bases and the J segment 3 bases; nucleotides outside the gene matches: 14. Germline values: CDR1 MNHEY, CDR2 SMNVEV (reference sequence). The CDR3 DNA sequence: TGTGCCAGCAGTATCCCTTCCCGGGGGGGGCGGGACACCGGGGAGCTGTTTTTT. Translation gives CASSIPSRGGRDTGELFF.

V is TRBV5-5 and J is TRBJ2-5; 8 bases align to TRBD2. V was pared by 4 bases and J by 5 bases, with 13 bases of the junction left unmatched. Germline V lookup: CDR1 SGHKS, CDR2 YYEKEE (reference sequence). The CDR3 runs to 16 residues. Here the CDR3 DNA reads TGTGCCAGCAGCCTTAACTACGGACTAGCCCGTGAGACCCAGTACTTC. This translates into CASSLNYGLARETQYF.

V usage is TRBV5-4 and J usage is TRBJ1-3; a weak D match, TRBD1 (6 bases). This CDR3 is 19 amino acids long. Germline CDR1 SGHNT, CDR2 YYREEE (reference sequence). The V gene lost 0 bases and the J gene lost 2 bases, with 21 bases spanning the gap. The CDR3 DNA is TGTGCCAGCAGCTTGGCCCAGGGGAAGTCCCCTCTGGCTGGAAACACCATATATTTT. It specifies CASSLAQGKSPLAGNTIYF.

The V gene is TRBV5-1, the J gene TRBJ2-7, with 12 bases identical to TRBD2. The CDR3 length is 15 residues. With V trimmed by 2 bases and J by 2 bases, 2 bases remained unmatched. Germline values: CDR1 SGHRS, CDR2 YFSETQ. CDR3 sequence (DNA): TGCGCCAGCAGCTTTCGACTAGCGGGAGCCTACGAGCAGTACTTC. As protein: CASSFRLAGAYEQYF.

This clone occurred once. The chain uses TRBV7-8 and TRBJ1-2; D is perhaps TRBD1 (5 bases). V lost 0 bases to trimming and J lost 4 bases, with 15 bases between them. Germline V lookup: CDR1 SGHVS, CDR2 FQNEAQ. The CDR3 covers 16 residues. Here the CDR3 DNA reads TGTGCCAGCAGCTTAGCAGTTTGGGGCAGCCGCTATGGCTACACCTTC. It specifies CASSLAVWGSRYGYTF.

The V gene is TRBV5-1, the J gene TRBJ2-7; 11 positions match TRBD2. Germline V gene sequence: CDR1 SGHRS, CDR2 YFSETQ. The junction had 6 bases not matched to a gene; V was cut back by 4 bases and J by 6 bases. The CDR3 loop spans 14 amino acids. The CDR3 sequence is CASSLLAGAAEQYF. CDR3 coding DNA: TGCGCCAGCAGCCTACTAGCGGGAGCCGCCGAGCAGTACTTC.

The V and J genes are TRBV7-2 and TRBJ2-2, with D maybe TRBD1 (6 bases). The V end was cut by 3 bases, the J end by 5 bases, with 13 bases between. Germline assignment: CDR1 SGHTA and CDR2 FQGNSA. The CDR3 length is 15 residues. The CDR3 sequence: CASSFQLRGTGELFF. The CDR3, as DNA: TGTGCCAGCAGCTTTCAGCTGAGGGGGACCGGGGAGCTGTTTTTT.

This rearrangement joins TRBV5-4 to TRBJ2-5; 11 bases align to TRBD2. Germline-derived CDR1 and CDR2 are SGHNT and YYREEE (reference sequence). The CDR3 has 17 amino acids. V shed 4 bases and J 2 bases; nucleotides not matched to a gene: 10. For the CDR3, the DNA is TGTGCCAGCAGCCAATTGTTGACTAGCGGGATACAAGAGACCCAGTACTTC. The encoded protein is CASSQLLTSGIQETQYF.

CDR3 region: CASSLPTGASRTGHEQFF. DNA for the CDR3: TGTGCCAGCAGCCTACCTACAGGGGCCAGTCGCACTGGTCATGAGCAGTTCTTC. This chain joins TRBV4-2 and TRBJ2-1; 7 bases map to TRBD1. The V segment lost 4 bases and the J segment 8 bases; nucleotides outside the gene matches: 20. The CDR3 spans 18 residues. CDR1 and CDR2 from the germline V gene are LGHNA and YNFKEQ.